Listed here are 29 T cell receptor beta chains from one sample, sequenced in a study of blood T cell repertoires in COVID-19. Profiling relied on immunoSEQ multiplex PCR, and the TCRdb table lists in-frame clones only, not all of them. Of 150,000 to 200,000 clones listed, 70% to 90% are singletons. The specimen was peripheral blood. The source of these receptors is a human donor in a cohort sampled during active COVID-19.

CDR3 region: CAWSRARTDTQYF. The CDR3 region has the DNA TGTGCCTGGAGCAGGGCGCGCACAGATACGCAGTATTTT. V usage is TRBV30 and J usage is TRBJ2-3, with D possibly TRBD1 on 5 matching bases. This CDR3 has 13 residues. CDR1 and CDR2 from the germline V gene are GTSNPN and SVGIG (reference sequence). With 3 bases removed from V and 1 base from J, the gap between germline ends came to 8 bases.

The chain links TRBV19 to TRBJ1-1; TRBD1 might be the D (6 bases). The CDR3 covers 15 residues. V lost 5 bases and J 1 base, leaving 14 bases between the germline ends. CDR1 and CDR2 (germline): LNHDA, SQIVND (reference sequence). CDR3 protein: CASSRSRGRNTEAFF. CDR3 coding DNA: TGTGCCAGTAGTCGCTCCAGGGGAAGGAACACTGAAGCTTTCTTT.

V usage is TRBV27 and J usage is TRBJ2-1, with D tentatively TRBD2 (5 bases). Trimming removed 2 bases at V and 0 bases at J, with 8 bases between. CDR3 size: 15 residues. Germline assignment: CDR1 MNHEY and CDR2 SMNVEV (reference sequence). The CDR3 region has the DNA TGTGCCAGCAGTTTACTGGGGAGCTCCTACAATGAGCAGTTCTTC. Translating gives CASSLLGSSYNEQFF.

The genes are TRBV10-3 and TRBJ2-7; 9 nucleotides match TRBD1. J gave up 11 bases and V 0 bases, and 17 bases lay outside the gene matches. The CDR3 is 17 amino acids. The V gene's germline CDR1 is ENHRY and CDR2 SYGVKD. The CDR3 here is CAISESGPGTGLGREYF. The CDR3 DNA follows: TGTGCCATCAGTGAGTCGGGGCCCGGGACAGGGTTAGGACGAGAGTACTTC.

The J gene is TRBJ2-1, the V gene TRBV6-1, with 10 bases matching TRBD2. Germline V gene lookup returns CDR1 MNHNS and CDR2 SASEGT. V was pared by 3 bases and J by 6 bases, with 8 bases of the junction left unmatched. This CDR3 spans 16 amino acids. The CDR3 coding sequence is TGTGCCAGCAGTGAGCTAGCTAGCGGGAGCGGCAATGAGCAGTTCTTC. It yields the protein CASSELASGSGNEQFF.

The chain employs TRBV5-4 and TRBJ2-5; 7 bases are a match to TRBD2. Germline values: CDR1 SGHNT, CDR2 YYREEE (reference sequence). J gave up 5 bases and V 0 bases, and 4 bases lay outside the gene matches. This CDR3 is 14 amino acids long. This chain's CDR3 is CASSLAAGLETQYF. The CDR3 nucleotides are TGTGCCAGCAGCTTGGCAGCGGGATTGGAGACCCAGTACTTC.

This clone was detected once. V usage is TRBV20-1 and J usage is TRBJ2-5, with 11 bases aligning to TRBD2. Germline CDR1 and CDR2: DFQATT and SNEGSKA (reference sequence). V lost 3 bases to trimming and J lost 4 bases; unmatched junction nucleotides: 4. The CDR3 is 14 residues long. The CDR3 DNA follows: TGCAGTGCTAGTGGCCTAGCGGGAGGAGAGACCCAGTACTTC. Protein sequence: CSASGLAGGETQYF.

The chain employs TRBV3-1 (or the pseudogene TRBV3-2) and TRBJ2-3, with D perhaps TRBD1 (5 bases). Germline values: CDR1 LGHDT, CDR2 YNNKEL (reference sequence). Trimming took 3 bases from V and 2 from J, leaving 6 bases between them. CDR3 length: 13 amino acids. In DNA, the CDR3 is TGTGCCAGCAGCCAGGGGCTCACAGATACGCAGTATTTT. Translated, it gives CASSQGLTDTQYF.

CDR3 DNA: TGCGCCAGCAGCCAAGATTTACTAGGGGGTGTCTCGTACGAGCAGTACTTC. Amino acid sequence: CASSQDLLGGVSYEQYF. The chain joins TRBV4-1 to TRBJ2-7, with a tentative D call TRBD1 (6 bases). CDR3 length equals 17 residues. Germline values: CDR1 MGHRA, CDR2 YSYEKL. Trimming cost V 0 bases and J 4 bases, with 19 bases left between them.

The V and J genes are TRBV29-1 and TRBJ2-7, with TRBD2 as a possible D gene (6 bases). CDR1 and CDR2 from the germline V gene are SQVTM and ANQGSEA. Trimming left V 6 bases short and J 2 bases short, with 14 bases between. This CDR3 contains 13 residues. The CDR3 DNA reads TGCAGCGTGGGAGCGGGCCAAGCCTACGAGCAGTACTTC. Its protein is CSVGAGQAYEQYF.

There are a few counts of this clone. V is TRBV4-2 and J is TRBJ2-7; TRBD2 matches 8 bases. With V trimmed by 0 bases and J by 4 bases, 11 bases remained unmatched. This CDR3 contains 17 residues. Germline V gene sequence: CDR1 LGHNA, CDR2 YNFKEQ. The CDR3 coding sequence is TGTGCCAGCAGCCAAGAACTAACGGTCGCGGGAGGTTACGAGCAGTACTTC. Translation gives CASSQELTVAGGYEQYF.

V gene TRBV7-2 combines with J gene TRBJ1-5; D remains ambiguous. The CDR3 loop spans 15 amino acids. V was pared by 0 bases and J by 9 bases, with 15 bases between. Germline V gene data show CDR1 as SGHTA and CDR2 as FQGNSA. The CDR3 region is CASSLATTDRVPQHF. The CDR3 DNA sequence: TGTGCCAGCAGCTTAGCAACAACCGACCGGGTGCCCCAGCATTTT. Complete variable domain (other parts from reference TRBV7-2 and TRBJ1-5): GAGVSQSPSNKVTEKGKDVELRCDPISGHTALYWYRQSLGQGLEFLIYFQGNSAPDKSGLPSDRFSAERTGGSVSTLTIQRTQQEDSAVYLCASSLATTDRVPQHFGDGTRLSIL.

The chain recombines TRBV6-2 or TRBV6-3 with TRBJ2-3; 9 nucleotides match TRBD2. The CDR3 has 18 residues. Germline assignment: CDR1 MNHEY and CDR2 SVGEGT. V shed 6 bases and J 0 bases; nucleotides not matched to a gene: 13. CDR3 residues: CASSHTWRGGRSTDTQYF. Written as DNA, the CDR3 is TGTGCCAGCAGCCACACCTGGCGGGGGGGCCGGAGCACAGATACGCAGTATTTT.

This rearrangement joins TRBV6-5 to TRBJ2-7; possibly TRBD1 for D (6 bases). V lost 7 bases and J lost 2, with 15 bases in between. The germline CDR1 and CDR2 sequences are MNHEY and SVGAGI. CDR3 length equals 14 residues. This CDR3 is CASTGSQGTYEQYF. The CDR3 DNA is TGTGCCAGCACAGGGAGTCAGGGGACCTACGAGCAGTACTTC.

Only one count was recorded for this clone. CDR3 protein: CASSLPSGEQETQYF. CDR3 nucleotides: TGTGCCAGCAGCTTACCTAGCGGGGAGCAAGAGACCCAGTACTTC. This chain connects TRBV7-9 to TRBJ2-5; 9 bases are a match to TRBD2. After removal of 2 bases from V and 2 bases from J, the junction contained 3 bases not matched to a gene. In germline, CDR1 is SEHNR, CDR2 FQNEAQ (reference sequence). The CDR3 loop spans 15 amino acids.

Details on this clone: Distinct nucleotide sequences in the sample also encode this CDR3. The genes are TRBV27 and TRBJ2-7; 7 nucleotides agree with TRBD2. V trimming: 2 bases; J trimming: 4 bases; junction bases outside the gene matches: 5. In germline, CDR1 is MNHEY, CDR2 SMNVEV (reference sequence). The CDR3 is made up of 14 amino acids. The CDR3 is CASSLGGSAYEQYF. The CDR3 DNA follows: TGTGCCAGCAGTTTAGGCGGGAGTGCTTACGAGCAGTACTTC.

The V gene is TRBV28, the J gene TRBJ1-6, with TRBD1 identical over 7 bases. Looked up from germline, CDR1 is MDHEN and CDR2 is SYDVKM. Trimming removed 0 bases from V and 5 bases from J; junction bases left unmatched: 1. The CDR3 extends over 15 amino acids. The CDR3 DNA is TGTGCCAGCAGTTTATGGGGGACAGATAATTCACCCCTCCACTTT. Protein: CASSLWGTDNSPLHF.

The chain carries TRBV2 and TRBJ1-5; possibly TRBD1 for D (5 bases). Trimming cost V 2 bases and J 4 bases, with 9 bases left between them. CDR3 length: 14 residues. Germline V CDR1 and CDR2: SNHLY, FYNNEI. The CDR3 bases are TGTGCCAGCAGTGAATGGGGGGGGAATCAGCCCCAGCATTTT. It translates to CASSEWGGNQPQHF.

CDR3 sequence: CASSPPLARLNNEQFF. DNA of the CDR3: TGTGCCAGCTCACCACCGCTAGCGCGTTTGAACAATGAGCAGTTCTTC. The gene calls are TRBV18 and TRBJ2-1, with D maybe TRBD2 (6 bases). With 0 bases removed from V and 5 bases from J, the gap between germline ends came to 14 bases. This CDR3 spans 16 amino acids. Germline V gene lookup returns CDR1 KGHSH and CDR2 LQKENI.

The chain is built from TRBV5-1 and TRBJ2-1; 11 nucleotides match TRBD2. Germline V gene data show CDR1 as SGHRS and CDR2 as YFSETQ. V trimming: 5 bases; J trimming: 6 bases; junction bases outside the gene matches: 19. This CDR3 is built from 19 residues. The CDR3 is CASRDGQGLAGGLGNEQFF. The CDR3 DNA follows: TGCGCCAGCAGGGACGGACAGGGCCTAGCGGGAGGTCTAGGCAATGAGCAGTTCTTC.

In its sample, this clone ranks as medium-sized. The rearrangement links TRBV6-5 to TRBJ1-6, with a weak D call TRBD1 (6 bases). The V end lost 0 bases, the J end lost 5 bases, and 11 bases lay between the germline ends. The CDR3 sequence is 16 residues long. CDR1 and CDR2 (germline): MNHEY, SVGAGI. As DNA, the CDR3 is TGTGCCAGCAGTTACTCACTAAGGGGGAATAATTCACCCCTCCACTTT. As protein: CASSYSLRGNNSPLHF.

This rearrangement joins TRBV5-1 to TRBJ1-1; no firm D call. CDR3 length equals 15 residues. Germline V gene data show CDR1 as SGHRS and CDR2 as YFSETQ. V lost 0 bases and J lost 0, with 9 bases in between. The CDR3: CASSLGGSMNTEAFF. CDR3 nucleotide sequence: TGCGCCAGCAGCTTGGGAGGGTCCATGAACACTGAAGCTTTCTTT.

This clone was seen just once. The chain couples TRBV6-5 to TRBJ1-6; D is perhaps TRBD1 (5 bases). This CDR3 spans 15 amino acids. Germline values: CDR1 MNHEY, CDR2 SVGAGI. The germline V and J ends were trimmed by 6 bases and 7 bases, with 16 bases remaining between them. CDR3 bases: TGTGCCAGCAGAAGACAGCCCGTCCGCAATTCACCCCTCCACTTT. It translates to CASRRQPVRNSPLHF.

The J gene is TRBJ1-4, the V gene TRBV5-5; D not resolved. CDR3 size: 16 residues. Germline assignment: CDR1 SGHKS and CDR2 YYEKEE (reference sequence). V was shortened by 4 bases and J by 0 bases, with 13 bases between the two germline ends. The CDR3 DNA reads as TGTGCCAGCAGCGAGGGAATTTCAGCAACTAATGAAAAACTGTTTTTT. Translation gives CASSEGISATNEKLFF.

CDR3: CASSFGDRSYEQYF. The CDR3 DNA sequence: TGTGCCAGCAGCTTCGGGGACAGGTCCTACGAGCAGTACTTC. The rearrangement links TRBV5-4 to TRBJ2-7; 8 bases are a match to TRBD1. The CDR3 length is 14 residues. Losses at the gene ends were 2 bases for V and 1 base for J; bases not matched to a gene: 2. CDR1 and CDR2 from the germline V gene are SGHNT and YYREEE (reference sequence).

This clone has more than one count but fewer than ten. This chain uses TRBV28 with TRBJ1-1; TRBD1 is a possible D gene (6 bases). The germline V gene has CDR1 MDHEN and CDR2 SYDVKM. V gave up 10 bases and J gave up 0 bases, with 12 bases separating them. CDR3 length: 13 residues. The CDR3 is CATLDSMNTEAFF. Written as DNA, the CDR3 is TGTGCCACCCTGGACAGTATGAACACTGAAGCTTTCTTT.

This chain joins TRBV30 and TRBJ2-1; a possible D gene is TRBD2 (6 bases). The V and J ends lost 6 bases and 9 bases respectively, with 21 bases between them. CDR3 length equals 14 residues. Germline V lookup: CDR1 GTSNPN, CDR2 SVGIG (reference sequence). CDR3 in DNA: TGTGCCTGCGTAAATTTGCCCTCCGGGGGTGAGCAGTTCTTC. This translates into CACVNLPSGGEQFF.

The rearrangement uses TRBV25-1 and TRBJ2-5; D possibly corresponds to TRBD2 (6 bases). V was clipped by 3 bases and J by 2 bases, with 16 bases between them. This CDR3 has 16 amino acids. Germline V gene sequence: CDR1 MGHDK, CDR2 SYGVNS. This CDR3 is CASSDGGGVYQETQYF. Here the CDR3 DNA reads TGTGCCAGCAGTGACGGTGGAGGGGTATATCAAGAGACCCAGTACTTC.

This chain joins TRBV28 and TRBJ1-2; 7 bases are shared with TRBD1. V lost 5 bases to trimming and J lost 0 bases; unmatched junction nucleotides: 6. The CDR3 contains 15 residues. The V gene's germline CDR1 is MDHEN and CDR2 SYDVKM. The CDR3 DNA follows: TGTGCCAGCAGTGAGGACAGGCCAGCTAACTATGGCTACACCTTC. Its protein is CASSEDRPANYGYTF.